The rows below give T cell receptor beta chains drawn from one sample of a study of T cell changes during pregnancy in multiple sclerosis. Repertoires were generated with immunoSEQ multiplex PCR, while TCRdb's copy carries only in-frame clones and drops some. The table includes roughly 89,000 clones, approximately 92% detected once. The sample consisted of peripheral blood, taken in the first trimester of pregnancy. These receptors all come from a female donor with multiple sclerosis, enrolled in a pregnancy study. Each CDR3 is given with its conserved first and last residue. D genes are given only for firm matches. The size of a clone is reported for some rows only, either as once, few or many, or as a class for expanded clones.

clone size	D gene	V gene	J gene	CDR3 protein	CDR3 DNA
NA	TRBD1	TRBV5-6	TRBJ1-1	CASSILLQGTNTEAFF	TGTGCCAGCAGCATACTCCTACAGGGGACGAACACTGAAGCTTTCTTT
NA	TRBD2	TRBV5-1	TRBJ2-3	CASSLRGLAGRTDTQYF	TGCGCCAGCAGCTTGCGGGGACTAGCAGGGCGCACAGATACGCAGTATTTT
NA	TRBD1	TRBV4-1	TRBJ1-1	CASSQDSLDRVRAFF	TGCGCCAGCAGCCAAGACTCCCTCGACAGGGTAAGAGCTTTCTTT
NA	NA	TRBV15	TRBJ2-5	CATSRDEVVQAETQYF	TGTGCCACCAGCAGAGATGAGGTTGTACAGGCTGAGACCCAGTACTTC
once	TRBD1	TRBV9	TRBJ1-5	CASAPGQGNQPQHF	TGTGCCAGCGCCCCGGGACAGGGAAATCAGCCCCAGCATTTT
once	NA	TRBV30	TRBJ2-5	CAWIWSGTQTQYF	TGTGCCTGGATTTGGTCGGGGACTCAGACCCAGTACTTC
NA	NA	TRBV2	TRBJ2-3	CASNPAGDTQYF	TGTGCCAGTAACCCTGCCGGGGATACGCAGTATTTT
NA	NA	TRBV10-1	TRBJ1-5	CASSNRELPNQPQHF	TGCGCCAGCAGTAACCGAGAGCTGCCTAATCAGCCCCAGCATTTT
once	NA	TRBV29-1	TRBJ2-3	CSVVGEGKTDTQYF	TGCAGCGTTGTAGGTGAGGGAAAGACAGATACGCAGTATTTT
once	NA	TRBV30	TRBJ2-3	CAWSEKGGTDTQYF	TGTGCCTGGAGTGAAAAGGGAGGCACAGATACGCAGTATTTT
NA	TRBD1	TRBV14	TRBJ2-7	CASSLDRGGFEQYF	TGTGCCAGCAGCTTGGACAGGGGCGGTTTCGAGCAGTACTTC
once	NA	TRBV11-1	TRBJ2-3	CASSLYGSRSTDTQYF	TGTGCCAGCAGCCTTTACGGTTCTCGAAGCACAGATACGCAGTATTTT
NA	TRBD1	TRBV12-5	TRBJ1-1	CASARLDRGRAFF	TGTGCTAGTGCCCGATTGGACAGGGGACGAGCTTTCTTT
NA	NA	TRBV19	TRBJ1-2	CASSLRGDYGYTF	TGTGCCAGTAGTTTACGGGGAGACTATGGCTACACCTTC
NA	TRBD1	TRBV5-1	TRBJ2-2	CASSPTGGKGGELFF	TGCGCCAGCAGCCCGACAGGGGGCAAGGGCGGGGAGCTGTTTTTT
NA	NA	TRBV15	TRBJ2-3	CATSRETRSTDTQYF	TGTGCCACCAGCAGAGAGACGCGGAGCACAGATACGCAGTATTTT
NA	NA	TRBV6-6	TRBJ1-3	CASTREGRTIYF	TGTGCCAGCACCCGGGAGGGGAGAACCATATATTTT
few	NA	TRBV15	TRBJ1-2	CATSRDLQGSGGYTF	TGTGCCACCAGCAGAGATCTACAGGGCTCCGGGGGCTACACCTTC
NA	NA	TRBV15	TRBJ2-1	CATSRDVYPYNEQFF	TGTGCCACCAGCAGAGATGTTTATCCCTACAATGAGCAGTTCTTC
NA	TRBD1	TRBV5-1	TRBJ1-6	CASSLGGQGAGSPLHF	TGCGCCAGCAGCTTGGGCGGACAGGGGGCAGGTTCACCCCTCCACTTT
NA	NA	TRBV5-4	TRBJ1-1	CASSSISGMNTEAFF	TGTGCCAGCAGTTCGATTTCGGGTATGAACACTGAAGCTTTCTTT
NA	TRBD2	TRBV19	TRBJ2-1	CASSILAGGLHNEQFF	TGTGCCAGTAGTATTCTAGCGGGGGGGCTCCACAATGAGCAGTTCTTC
NA	TRBD1	TRBV7-8	TRBJ1-6	CASSRLGTVWFPLHF	TGTGCCAGCAGTAGACTTGGGACAGTATGGTTCCCCCTCCACTTT
NA	NA	TRBV4-1	TRBJ2-1	CASSHSPDRYNEQFF	TGCGCCAGCAGCCACTCCCCCGACAGGTACAATGAGCAGTTCTTC
NA	NA	TRBV6-5	TRBJ1-5	CASTPGGEGNQPQHF	TGTGCCAGCACCCCCGGAGGGGAAGGCAATCAGCCCCAGCATTTT
NA	TRBD2	TRBV6-1	TRBJ2-3	CASSELAGATDTQYF	TGTGCCAGCAGTGAACTAGCGGGAGCCACAGATACGCAGTATTTT
NA	NA	TRBV5-1	TRBJ2-7	CASSFRGYEQYF	TGCGCCAGCAGCTTCCGGGGATACGAGCAGTACTTC
NA	NA	TRBV10-1	TRBJ2-7	CASSESRYEQYF	TGCGCCAGCAGTGAGTCACGGTACGAGCAGTACTTC
once	NA	TRBV19	TRBJ1-2	CASIGTQPNYGYTF	TGTGCCAGTATTGGGACACAACCTAACTATGGCTACACCTTC
NA	NA	TRBV5-1	TRBJ1-5	CASSIDPDRSSNQPQHF	TGCGCCAGCAGCATCGATCCCGACAGGAGTAGCAATCAGCCCCAGCATTTT
NA	NA	TRBV5-1	TRBJ2-1	CASSSSGAGTDEQFF	TGCGCCAGCAGCTCGTCAGGGGCCGGCACCGATGAGCAGTTCTTC
NA	TRBD1	TRBV27	TRBJ2-3	CASSRGDRGSADTQYF	TGTGCCAGCAGTAGGGGCGACAGGGGATCGGCCGATACGCAGTATTTT
NA	TRBD2	TRBV7-3	TRBJ2-3	CASSIGGISGASTDTQYF	TGTGCCAGCAGTATAGGGGGAATTAGCGGGGCCAGCACAGATACGCAGTATTTT
NA	TRBD2	TRBV7-2	TRBJ2-7	CASRPLAGAGEQYF	TGTGCCAGCAGGCCACTAGCGGGGGCAGGGGAGCAGTACTTC
NA	NA	TRBV18	TRBJ1-5	CASSPREVNQPQHF	TGTGCCAGCTCACCACGGGAGGTCAATCAGCCCCAGCATTTT
NA	TRBD1	TRBV11-2	TRBJ1-6	CASSRDRSFYNSPLHF	TGTGCCAGCAGCCGGGACAGGTCCTTCTATAATTCACCCCTCCACTTT
NA	NA	TRBV6-5	TRBJ1-1	CASSYSEGVTEAFF	TGTGCCAGCAGTTACTCCGAGGGGGTAACTGAAGCTTTCTTT